The source of this TCR beta chain is a study of T cell repertoires in cytomegalovirus infection. From the reads, TCRdb called clonotypes with MiXCR, one entry per CDR3 protein. The sample records 630,000 or so distinct CDR3 sequences, approximately 24% being singletons. Germline V CDR1 and CDR2: DFQATT, SNEGSKA (reference sequence). CDR3 length equals 13 residues. The ends were cut back, 0 bases at V and 6 bases at J, with 12 bases in the middle. The sample was CD8+ T cells from PBMCs. J is TRBJ2-7 and V is TRBV20-1, with D possibly being TRBD1 (6 bases). This sequence originates from a human donor in good health (CMV status not recorded). Some clones in this sample may be carry-over from other donors' samples. CDR3: CSARDSTGSEQYF. CDR3 bases: TGCAGTGCTAGAGACTCTACAGGGTCCGAGCAGTACTTC.